The source of this T cell receptor (beta chain) is a study of cytomegalovirus exposure and HLA in healthy donors. Across the whole study: Falling in the Caucasian-associated ancestry cluster were roughly 80% of approximately 400 genotyped donors.

A multiplex PCR was run with 60 Vbeta primers and 13 Jbeta primers. TCRdb's table, derived via immunoSEQ multiplex PCR, lists solely in-frame clones and lacks some. In the table there are 160,000 or so clones, 79% of which are singletons. Germline V gives CDR1 LNHDA, CDR2 SQIVND (reference sequence). The trim removed 6 bases at V and 9 bases at J, leaving 13 bases unmatched. The CDR3 spans 15 residues. This clone turned up a few times. The TCR sequence derives from a middle-aged woman in good health and CMV-seronegative. Sequenced: PBMCs. This sequence joins TRBV19 and TRBJ2-5; 10 bases fit TRBD2. CDR3: CASSTGTSATEAQYF. CDR3 nucleotide sequence: TGTGCCAGTAGCACCGGGACTAGCGCAACGGAGGCCCAGTACTTC.